Listed below are T cell receptor beta chains from one sample, sequenced in a study of PD-L1 blockade in urothelial cancer. Only in-frame clones appear in the TCRdb table, and some are missing; sequencing was by immunoSEQ multiplex PCR. The repertoire consists of 45,000 to 60,000 clones, with more than 75% occurring once and the leading ten covering 2% to 3%. This specimen consisted of PBMCs, obtained around atezolizumab (anti-PD-L1) treatment. The receptors were gathered from a man aged 60-69 years with urothelial cancer. Each CDR3 is given with its conserved first and last residue. The order of the fields is clone size, J gene, V gene, CDR3 protein. Clone size is shown for a subset of rows, as once, few, many or a class of expanded clone.

clone size: NA
J gene: TRBJ1-5
V gene: TRBV15
CDR3 protein: CATSTMVSGSQPQHF

clone size: NA
J gene: TRBJ2-1
V gene: TRBV19
CDR3 protein: CASSRPTSGGVRSSYNEQFF

clone size: NA
J gene: TRBJ1-1
V gene: TRBV7-6
CDR3 protein: CASSSSPGEAFF

clone size: once
J gene: TRBJ2-1
V gene: TRBV19
CDR3 protein: CASSWDRDVDEQFF

clone size: NA
J gene: TRBJ1-2
V gene: TRBV7-2
CDR3 protein: CASSFQNYGYTF

clone size: NA
J gene: TRBJ1-5
V gene: TRBV2
CDR3 protein: CASSERDRGFLGNQPQHF

clone size: NA
J gene: TRBJ1-6
V gene: TRBV19
CDR3 protein: CASSIERGPDALHF

clone size: NA
J gene: TRBJ2-7
V gene: TRBV10-3
CDR3 protein: CATRDFNKDEQYF

clone size: NA
J gene: TRBJ2-1
V gene: TRBV27
CDR3 protein: CASRSPGTGHNEQFF

clone size: NA
J gene: TRBJ1-2
V gene: TRBV5-1
CDR3 protein: CASSTGQGADYGYTF

clone size: NA
J gene: TRBJ2-1
V gene: TRBV5-1
CDR3 protein: CASSPGLADYNEQFF

clone size: NA
J gene: TRBJ1-2
V gene: TRBV5-6
CDR3 protein: CASSSRDRPANYGYTF

clone size: NA
J gene: TRBJ1-2
V gene: TRBV7-2
CDR3 protein: CASSPGTGTGYTF

clone size: NA
J gene: TRBJ1-4
V gene: TRBV5-1
CDR3 protein: CASRGGGTNNEKLFF

clone size: NA
J gene: TRBJ2-5
V gene: TRBV7-6
CDR3 protein: CASSLAGGRQETQYF

clone size: NA
J gene: TRBJ2-7
V gene: TRBV6-5
CDR3 protein: CASRYTSGRASEQYF

clone size: NA
J gene: TRBJ2-5
V gene: TRBV29-1
CDR3 protein: CSAREGGETQYF

clone size: NA
J gene: TRBJ2-7
V gene: TRBV7-5
CDR3 protein: CVRSEVAGGSSYEQYF

clone size: NA
J gene: TRBJ1-1
V gene: TRBV7-2
CDR3 protein: CASSFTGGVNTEAFF

clone size: NA
J gene: TRBJ2-3
V gene: TRBV4-3
CDR3 protein: CASSQDYGSTDTQYF

clone size: NA
J gene: TRBJ1-3
V gene: TRBV7-3
CDR3 protein: CASSPGGGTSGNTIYF

clone size: NA
J gene: TRBJ1-1
V gene: TRBV7-2
CDR3 protein: CASSLTTGPWAEAFF

clone size: NA
J gene: TRBJ1-5
V gene: TRBV18
CDR3 protein: CASSQVPGQGNQPQHF

clone size: NA
J gene: TRBJ2-1
V gene: TRBV7-9
CDR3 protein: CASSPTGYNEQFF

clone size: NA
J gene: TRBJ2-2
V gene: TRBV11-2
CDR3 protein: CASSPGQGFRELFF

clone size: once
J gene: TRBJ1-4
V gene: TRBV5-4
CDR3 protein: CASSLGLNEKLFF

clone size: NA
J gene: TRBJ1-4
V gene: TRBV18
CDR3 protein: CASSPEGTVNEKLFF

clone size: NA
J gene: TRBJ1-1
V gene: TRBV7-2
CDR3 protein: CASSFSGQMNTEAFF

clone size: NA
J gene: TRBJ2-3
V gene: TRBV29-1
CDR3 protein: CSVDGLAGDSTDTQYF

clone size: NA
J gene: TRBJ2-5
V gene: TRBV5-4
CDR3 protein: CASSLRGQGGLAGQETQYF

clone size: NA
J gene: TRBJ1-6
V gene: TRBV18
CDR3 protein: CASSPTGGYNSPLHF

clone size: NA
J gene: TRBJ2-1
V gene: TRBV4-2
CDR3 protein: CASSQGSYNEQFF

clone size: NA
J gene: TRBJ2-3
V gene: TRBV5-8
CDR3 protein: CASSKGQTSTDTQYF

clone size: NA
J gene: TRBJ2-3
V gene: TRBV4-3
CDR3 protein: CASSHSSDSDTQYF

clone size: few
J gene: TRBJ2-2
V gene: TRBV4-3
CDR3 protein: CASSQELAGTGELFF

clone size: once
J gene: TRBJ2-7
V gene: TRBV6-5
CDR3 protein: CASSYSVTGGTVQYF

clone size: NA
J gene: TRBJ2-7
V gene: TRBV5-6
CDR3 protein: CASSLRGGASGGYEQYF

clone size: NA
J gene: TRBJ2-5
V gene: TRBV6-5
CDR3 protein: CASSYASGRPQETQYF

clone size: NA
J gene: TRBJ2-3
V gene: TRBV6-7
CDR3 protein: CASSQTSGGAVPDTQYF

clone size: few
J gene: TRBJ1-1
V gene: TRBV5-1
CDR3 protein: CASSLEGRVGTEAFF

clone size: NA
J gene: TRBJ1-5
V gene: TRBV27
CDR3 protein: CASSLENRGPQHF

clone size: NA
J gene: TRBJ2-2
V gene: TRBV19
CDR3 protein: CASSPRVAGGNTGELFF

clone size: once
J gene: TRBJ1-3
V gene: TRBV6-5
CDR3 protein: CASQVEASGNTIYF

clone size: once
J gene: TRBJ1-5
V gene: TRBV7-2
CDR3 protein: CASSSRSGQGAGQPQHF

clone size: NA
J gene: TRBJ1-4
V gene: TRBV5-6
CDR3 protein: CASSLGQGAGEKLFF

clone size: NA
J gene: TRBJ2-5
V gene: TRBV6-6
CDR3 protein: CASRSGQVETQYF

clone size: NA
J gene: TRBJ1-1
V gene: TRBV27
CDR3 protein: CASSLLGAADTEAFF